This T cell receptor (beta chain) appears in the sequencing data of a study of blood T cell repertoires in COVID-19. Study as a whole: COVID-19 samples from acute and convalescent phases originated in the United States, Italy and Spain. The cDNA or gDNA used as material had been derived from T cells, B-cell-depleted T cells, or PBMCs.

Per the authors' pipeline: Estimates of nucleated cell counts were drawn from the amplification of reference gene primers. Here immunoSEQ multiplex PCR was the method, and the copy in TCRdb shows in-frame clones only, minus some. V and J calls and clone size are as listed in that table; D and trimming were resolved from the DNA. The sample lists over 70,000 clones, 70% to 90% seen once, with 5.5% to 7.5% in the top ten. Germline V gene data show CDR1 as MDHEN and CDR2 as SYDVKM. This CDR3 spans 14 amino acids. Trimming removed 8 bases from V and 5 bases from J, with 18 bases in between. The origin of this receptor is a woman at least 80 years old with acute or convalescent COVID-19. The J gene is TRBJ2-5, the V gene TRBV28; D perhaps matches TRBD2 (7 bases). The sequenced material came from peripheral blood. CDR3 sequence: CASRWGGAVETQYF. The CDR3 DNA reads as TGTGCCAGCCGGTGGGGGGGGGCAGTGGAGACCCAGTACTTC.